This T cell receptor (beta chain) was documented in a study of T cells after yellow fever vaccination. Whole-study results and caveats: Clones from primary vaccination mostly reappeared after the booster (less than 98% CD4, around 90% CD8). Abundant clonotypes (contaminants from the bulk population) could be present in FACS-sorted repertoires.

The CDR3 sequence is 16 residues long. CDR1 and CDR2 from the germline V gene are MNHEY and SVGAGI. The V gene lost 1 base and the J gene lost 4 bases, with 16 bases spanning the gap. TCR cDNA was made by 5'RACE template switching, adding a universal primer site and UMIs. TCRdb itself ran the 5' RACE reads through MiXCR, one entry per CDR3 protein. This repertoire shows about 550,000 distinct CDR3 sequences, around 21% found once; its top ten account for 14%. Regarding this clonotype: The antigen is undetermined.

The origin of this receptor is a man aged 25-40 years who received the YFV17D yellow fever vaccine. The starting material was PBMCs, obtained 15 days after the yellow fever booster vaccination. This chain uses TRBV6-5 with TRBJ1-2; D remains unclear. The CDR3 DNA follows: TGTGCCAGCAGTTACTACGAAGGCAGAGTCGGCTATGGCTACACCTTC. This sequence encodes CASSYYEGRVGYGYTF.